The entry that follows covers one T cell receptor (beta chain) sequence. Libraries were prepared by immunoSEQ multiplex PCR; TCRdb keeps only in-frame clonotypes and omits some of them. Of over 20,000 clones in the sample, about 90% were seen once. The sample is drawn from a study of T cell changes during pregnancy in multiple sclerosis. The CDR3 is 14 amino acids. Germline V gene data show CDR1 as SGHAT and CDR2 as FQNNGV. The germline V and J ends were trimmed by 5 bases and 3 bases, with 14 bases remaining between them. The sequence came from a female donor with multiple sclerosis, enrolled in a pregnancy study. The chain uses TRBV11-2 and TRBJ2-7; perhaps TRBD2 as D (5 bases). The sample was CD8+ T cells from peripheral blood mononuclear cells, taken after pregnancy. The CDR3 region is CASSPLARSYEQYF. The CDR3 DNA reads as TGTGCCAGCAGCCCCCTAGCAAGGAGCTACGAGCAGTACTTC.